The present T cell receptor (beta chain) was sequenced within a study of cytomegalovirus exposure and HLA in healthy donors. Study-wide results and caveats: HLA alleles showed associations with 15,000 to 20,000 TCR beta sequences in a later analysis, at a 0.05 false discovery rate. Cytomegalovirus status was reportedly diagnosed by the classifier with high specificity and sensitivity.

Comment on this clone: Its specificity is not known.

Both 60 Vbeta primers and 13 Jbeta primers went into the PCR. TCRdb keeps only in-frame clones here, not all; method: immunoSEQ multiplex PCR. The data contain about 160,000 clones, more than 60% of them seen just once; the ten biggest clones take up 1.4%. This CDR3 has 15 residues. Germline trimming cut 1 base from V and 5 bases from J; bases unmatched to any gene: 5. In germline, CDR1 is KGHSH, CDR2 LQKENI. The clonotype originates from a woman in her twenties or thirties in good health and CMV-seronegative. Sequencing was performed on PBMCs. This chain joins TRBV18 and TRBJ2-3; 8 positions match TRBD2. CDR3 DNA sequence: TGTGCCAGCTCACCACTAGCGGGATTGGGAGATACGCAGTATTTT. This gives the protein CASSPLAGLGDTQYF. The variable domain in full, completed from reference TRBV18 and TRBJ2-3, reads NAGVMQNPRHLVRRRGQEARLRCSPMKGHSHVYWYRQLPEEGLKFMVYLQKENIIDESGMPKERFSAEFPKEGPSILRIQQVVRGDSAAYFCASSPLAGLGDTQYFGPGTRLTVL.